This TCR beta chain came from a study of OX40 agonist ivuxolimab in advanced cancers. TCRdb keeps only in-frame clones here, not all; method: immunoSEQ multiplex PCR. Here the sample spans about 94,000 clones, more than 75% being singletons. CDR3 length: 15 residues. V lost 1 base, J lost 4 bases, and 14 bases lay in between. CDR1 SGHRS and CDR2 YFSETQ come from the germline V gene. V and J are TRBV5-1 and TRBJ1-2; possibly TRBD1 for D (5 bases). Sequencing was performed on CD4+ or CD8+ T cells sorted from blood, taken in a trial of the OX40 agonist ivuxolimab. This TCR came from an adult with an advanced solid tumor such as melanoma, head and neck, liver or kidney cancer. The CDR3 DNA reads as TGCGCCAGCAGCTTGTCCCCGGGGCTTGGCTATGGCTACACCTTC. This sequence encodes CASSLSPGLGYGYTF.